This TCR beta chain appears in the sequencing data of a study of T cell responses to AZD1222 COVID-19 vaccine. Whole-study results and caveats: Donors in the cohort were predominantly white British and more often female, and clonal diversity was possibly underestimated. There were vaccine-associated CD4 TCRs across spike, dominant at 160-218 and 743-854.

Concerning this clone: Its antigen is not identified.

Produced via immunoSEQ multiplex PCR; TCRdb's table is partial and in-frame only. The profile shows about 270,000 clones, 85% to 95% of them singletons. Germline CDR1 ENHRY, CDR2 SYGVKD. V lost 6 bases and J lost 2; bases outside the gene matches: 3. CDR3 length: 15 residues. The sequencing used peripheral blood, collected 28 days after the second AZD1222 dose. The chain couples TRBV10-3 to TRBJ2-3; TRBD2 matches 12 bases. The sequence came from an adult who received the AZD1222 COVID-19 vaccine. CDR3 bases: TGTGCCATCAGCAGACTAGCGGGGGACACAGATACGCAGTATTTT. Protein product: CAISRLAGDTDTQYF.